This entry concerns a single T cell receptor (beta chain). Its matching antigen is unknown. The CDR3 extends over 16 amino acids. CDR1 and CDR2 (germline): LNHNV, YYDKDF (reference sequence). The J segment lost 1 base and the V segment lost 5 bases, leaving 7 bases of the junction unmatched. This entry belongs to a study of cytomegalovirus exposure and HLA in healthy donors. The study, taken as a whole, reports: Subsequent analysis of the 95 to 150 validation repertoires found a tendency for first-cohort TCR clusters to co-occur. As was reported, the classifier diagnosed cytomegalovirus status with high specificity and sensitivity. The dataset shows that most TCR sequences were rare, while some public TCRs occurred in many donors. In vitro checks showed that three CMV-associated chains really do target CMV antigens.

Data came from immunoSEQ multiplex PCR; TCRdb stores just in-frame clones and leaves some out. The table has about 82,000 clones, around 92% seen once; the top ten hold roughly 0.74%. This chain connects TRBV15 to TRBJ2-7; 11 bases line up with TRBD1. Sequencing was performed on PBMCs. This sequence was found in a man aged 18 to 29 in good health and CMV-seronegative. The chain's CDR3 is CATSPWTGGSSYEQYF. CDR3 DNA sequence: TGTGCCACCAGCCCTTGGACAGGGGGCAGTTCCTACGAGCAGTACTTC.